Listed below are T cell receptor beta chains from one sample, sequenced in a study of T cells in Graves' hyperthyroidism and ophthalmopathy. TCRdb re-analysed the multiplex PCR reads in MiXCR, keeping a single row per CDR3 protein. The sample yields more than 40,000 distinct CDR3 sequences, more than 40% seen once. The sample taken for sequencing was peripheral blood or thyroid tissue (not recorded which). These receptor sequences come from a woman between 50 and 59 years old with Graves' hyperthyroidism. The CDR3 runs from the conserved cysteine through the conserved F or W. The D gene is left open where the match is weak. Part of the rows lack a size; the others show once, few, many or a class for expanded clones.

j_call	clone_size	d_call	v_call	cdr3_nt	cdr3_aa
TRBJ2-7	NA	NA	TRBV7-3	TGTGCCAGCAGCTTAATGGGGGGCCCCGGGGAGCTGTACTTC	CASSLMGGPGELYF
TRBJ2-2	many	NA	TRBV7-8	TGTGCCAGCAGCTTATTGTGGGCCGGGGAGCTGTTTTTT	CASSLLWAGELFF
TRBJ2-7	many	TRBD2	TRBV7-9	TGTGCCAGCAGCCGACCGGGACTAGCGGAAGAGCAGTACTTC	CASSRPGLAEEQYF
TRBJ2-2	many	NA	TRBV27	TGTGCCAGCCGGCAGGGGTACACCGGGGAGCTGTTTTTT	CASRQGYTGELFF
TRBJ2-7	NA	TRBD1	TRBV10-2	TGCGCCACCCGGGGCGGACAGGGCAAGCGGAACGAGCAGTACTTC	CATRGGQGKRNEQYF
TRBJ1-6	many	NA	TRBV28	TGTGCCAGCAGACAAGGGTTAGGGTTAGGACATTCACCCCTCCACTTT	CASRQGLGLGHSPLHF
TRBJ2-5	once	TRBD1	TRBV2	TGTGCCAGCAGTGACCTCGGGACAGCCCAAGAGACCCAGTACTTC	CASSDLGTAQETQYF
TRBJ1-2	NA	TRBD1	TRBV5-1	TGCGCCAGCAGCGTTTGGACAGGGGGAGAGGACGGCTACACCTTC	CASSVWTGGEDGYTF
TRBJ2-7	few	TRBD1	TRBV5-5	TGTGCCAGCAGCTTCTCGACAGGGGGCTACGAGCAGTACTTC	CASSFSTGGYEQYF
TRBJ2-7	many	NA	TRBV19	TGTGCCAGTGGACCTAACTTGAGGGGCTACGAGCAGTACTTC	CASGPNLRGYEQYF
TRBJ1-2	many	NA	TRBV29-1	TGCAGCGTTGAGGAGGGGTCGACCTTTAGGGGCTACACCTTC	CSVEEGSTFRGYTF
TRBJ1-1	many	NA	TRBV12-3/TRBV12-4	TGTGCCAGCACCTTCGGGGTTTATAACACTGAAGCTTTCTTT	CASTFGVYNTEAFF
TRBJ2-7	NA	NA	TRBV29-1	TGCAGCGTTGAACCACCGACTACCTACGAGCAGTACTTC	CSVEPPTTYEQYF
TRBJ2-5	NA	NA	TRBV7-3	TGTGCCAGCAGGATAGGGGGCAGCGGGAGAATGGAGACCCAGTACTTC	CASRIGGSGRMETQYF
TRBJ2-7	NA	TRBD1	TRBV2	TGTGCCAGCAGCTGGGACAGGGTTGCCTACGAGCAGTACTTC	CASSWDRVAYEQYF
TRBJ1-2	NA	NA	TRBV29-1	TGCAGCGTTGAGGGGGCGTTCACCTTC	CSVEGAFTF
TRBJ1-1	NA	NA	TRBV5-4	TGTGCCAGCAGCTTGATGGGTTACACTGAAGCTTTCTTT	CASSLMGYTEAFF
TRBJ2-2	NA	NA	TRBV29-1	TGCAGCGTTGAGTCGGGGGATAGCACCGGGGAGCTGTTTTTT	CSVESGDSTGELFF
TRBJ2-7	NA	TRBD1	TRBV20-1	TGCAGTGCTAGAGAGACTTGGGACAGGGTTGCCTACGAGCAGTACTTC	CSARETWDRVAYEQYF
TRBJ2-7	medium-sized	NA	TRBV10-3	TGTGCCATCAGTGCTGCCTACGAGCAGTACTTC	CAISAAYEQYF
TRBJ1-1	many	TRBD1	TRBV12-3/TRBV12-4	TGTGCCAGCACCGGGGATGACAGGGTTGAGGCTTTCTTT	CASTGDDRVEAFF
TRBJ2-5	NA	NA	TRBV7-9	TGTGCCAGCAGCGCCAGTGGGAGTCGGGAGACCCAATACTTC	CASSASGSRETQYF
TRBJ2-7	few	NA	TRBV28	TGTGCCAGCAGTTTACATGGCGGCAGGGCCTACGAGCAGTACTTC	CASSLHGGRAYEQYF
TRBJ1-4	NA	NA	TRBV7-2	TGTGCCGGCAGCTCCGGGGGAACGGATGAAGAACTGTTTTTT	CAGSSGGTDEELFF
TRBJ1-2	many	TRBD1	TRBV7-8	TGTGCCAGCAGCCGACCGGGACAGGGGGTTCATGGCTACACCTTC	CASSRPGQGVHGYTF
TRBJ1-2	once	NA	TRBV7-8	TGTGCCAGCAGCCCGGCGACGGCTAACTATGGCTACACCTTC	CASSPATANYGYTF
TRBJ2-5	many	TRBD1	TRBV19	TGTGCCAGTAGTACCGGGACAGGGCCCCAGGAGACCCAGTACTTC	CASSTGTGPQETQYF
TRBJ1-2	NA	NA	TRBV10-3	TGTGCCATCAGTCCTGAACAGGTTACCAATGACTACACCTTC	CAISPEQVTNDYTF
TRBJ1-6	NA	NA	TRBV9	TGTGCCAGCAACCAGATCTGGGGTTCACCCCTCCACTTT	CASNQIWGSPLHF
TRBJ2-3	many	TRBD2	TRBV5-1	TGCGCCAGCAGCTTGGATGGGACTAGCGGAGCCACAGATACGCAGTATTTT	CASSLDGTSGATDTQYF
TRBJ2-2	many	NA	TRBV6-1	TGTGCCAGCAGTAGTAACACTCGAGGCACCGGGGAGCTGTTTTTT	CASSSNTRGTGELFF
TRBJ1-5	once	NA	TRBV5-8	TGTGCCAGTAGCCTCGGAAAGGGCGCAGAGAATCAGCCCCAGCATTTT	CASSLGKGAENQPQHF
TRBJ1-6	NA	NA	TRBV9	TGTGCCAGCAGCGTAGGCCACGATAATCCACCCCTCCACTTT	CASSVGHDNPPLHF
TRBJ2-7	NA	NA	TRBV7-2	TGTGCCAGTAGCTGGACAGTCTCCTACGAGCAGTACTTC	CASSWTVSYEQYF
TRBJ1-4	many	NA	TRBV20-1	TGCAGTGCTCCTGGGATGGACTGGACGGATGAAAAACTGTTTTTT	CSAPGMDWTDEKLFF